This note documents a single T cell receptor beta chain sequence. Its target is unknown. This sample stems from a study of long-term antiretroviral therapy in people with HIV. Broader study findings: Following ART, diversity rose but still fell short of transplant donor controls. Narrower CDR3 length ranges marked HIV repertoires relative to controls.

CDR3 length: 14 amino acids. Germline lookup yields CDR1 SGHDN and CDR2 FVKESK. V was shortened by 1 base and J by 0 bases, with 5 bases between the two germline ends. A v3.0 immunoSEQ assay was performed at survey level. Assay used: immunoSEQ multiplex PCR; TCRdb lists only in-frame clones, some missing. The table lists approximately 10,000 clones, about 86% of them singletons. This clonotype was obtained from a man aged 45 to 65 with HIV. The sample consisted of unsorted PBMCs, taken approximately 7 years after starting antiretroviral therapy. The chain uses TRBV14 and TRBJ2-3; D not resolved. CDR3 in amino acids: CASSQGISTDTQYF. DNA of the CDR3: TGTGCCAGCAGCCAAGGAATCAGCACAGATACGCAGTATTTT.